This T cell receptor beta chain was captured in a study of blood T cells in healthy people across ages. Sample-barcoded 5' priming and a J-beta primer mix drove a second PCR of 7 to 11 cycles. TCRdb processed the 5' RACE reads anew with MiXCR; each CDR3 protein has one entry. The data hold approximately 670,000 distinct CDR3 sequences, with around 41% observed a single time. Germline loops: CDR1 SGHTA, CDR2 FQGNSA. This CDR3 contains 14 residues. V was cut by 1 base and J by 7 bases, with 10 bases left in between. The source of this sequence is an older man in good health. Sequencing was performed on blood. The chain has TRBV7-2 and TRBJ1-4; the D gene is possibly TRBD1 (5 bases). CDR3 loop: CASSLVGEGEKLFF. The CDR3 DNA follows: TGTGCCAGCAGCTTAGTAGGGGAGGGTGAAAAACTGTTTTTT.